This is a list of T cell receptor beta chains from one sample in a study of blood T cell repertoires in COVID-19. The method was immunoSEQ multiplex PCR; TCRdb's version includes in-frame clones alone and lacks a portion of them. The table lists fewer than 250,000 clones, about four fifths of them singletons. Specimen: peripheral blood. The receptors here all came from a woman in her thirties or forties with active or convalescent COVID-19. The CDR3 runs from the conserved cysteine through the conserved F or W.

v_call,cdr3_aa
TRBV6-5,CASSYSDRGTEAFF
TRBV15,CATSRDSGYNEQFF
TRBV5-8,CASSLLTSANYGYTF
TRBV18,CASSPGGAGTTEAFF
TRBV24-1,CATSAGTTLNEQFF
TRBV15,CATSRVTLAQETQYF
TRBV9,CASSVDPGEETQYF
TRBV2,CASSASGGRTGELFF
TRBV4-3,CASSQVGWPRGTDTQYF
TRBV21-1,CASSSNRDRSSYEQYF
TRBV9,CASSVDSREGEQYF
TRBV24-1,CATSGDGSRYEQYF
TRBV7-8,CASSLTAQSTEAFF
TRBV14,CASSQVGSGYGYTF
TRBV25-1,CASQGEEKLFF
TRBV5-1,CASIRDWTGVNTEAFF
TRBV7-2,CASSLRLLSQGRANYGYTF
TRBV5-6,CASSDTTGFYYGYTF
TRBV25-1,CASRSSGFQETQYF
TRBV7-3,CASSYTGQGDETQYF
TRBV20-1,CSASGRGSSYNEQFF
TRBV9,CASSVVWTHQETQYF
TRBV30,CAWSRGINTEAFF
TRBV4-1,CASSIHALKEKLFF
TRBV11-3,CASSFAQSGEGWDNEQFF
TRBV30,CAWSGQGLGYTF
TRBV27,CASSLVAGDRGTDTQYF
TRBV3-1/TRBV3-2,CASSQVIGATDTQYF
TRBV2,CASSGTSGAETQYF
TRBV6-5,CASSYSSQGADTQYF
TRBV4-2,CASSQGSSGETQYF
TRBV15,CATSRGGTEAFF
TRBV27,CASSLSIRQGPSEQYF
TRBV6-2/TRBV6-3,CASSYQGKEYNEQFF
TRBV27,CASSYFGGGGLNEQFF
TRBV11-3,CASSSYGLAVTGELFF
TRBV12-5,CASGLVLGQGLFF
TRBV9,CASSAQGSSDFKAFF
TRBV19,CASSITRGSGNTIYF
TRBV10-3,CAISGGGQRTNYGYTF